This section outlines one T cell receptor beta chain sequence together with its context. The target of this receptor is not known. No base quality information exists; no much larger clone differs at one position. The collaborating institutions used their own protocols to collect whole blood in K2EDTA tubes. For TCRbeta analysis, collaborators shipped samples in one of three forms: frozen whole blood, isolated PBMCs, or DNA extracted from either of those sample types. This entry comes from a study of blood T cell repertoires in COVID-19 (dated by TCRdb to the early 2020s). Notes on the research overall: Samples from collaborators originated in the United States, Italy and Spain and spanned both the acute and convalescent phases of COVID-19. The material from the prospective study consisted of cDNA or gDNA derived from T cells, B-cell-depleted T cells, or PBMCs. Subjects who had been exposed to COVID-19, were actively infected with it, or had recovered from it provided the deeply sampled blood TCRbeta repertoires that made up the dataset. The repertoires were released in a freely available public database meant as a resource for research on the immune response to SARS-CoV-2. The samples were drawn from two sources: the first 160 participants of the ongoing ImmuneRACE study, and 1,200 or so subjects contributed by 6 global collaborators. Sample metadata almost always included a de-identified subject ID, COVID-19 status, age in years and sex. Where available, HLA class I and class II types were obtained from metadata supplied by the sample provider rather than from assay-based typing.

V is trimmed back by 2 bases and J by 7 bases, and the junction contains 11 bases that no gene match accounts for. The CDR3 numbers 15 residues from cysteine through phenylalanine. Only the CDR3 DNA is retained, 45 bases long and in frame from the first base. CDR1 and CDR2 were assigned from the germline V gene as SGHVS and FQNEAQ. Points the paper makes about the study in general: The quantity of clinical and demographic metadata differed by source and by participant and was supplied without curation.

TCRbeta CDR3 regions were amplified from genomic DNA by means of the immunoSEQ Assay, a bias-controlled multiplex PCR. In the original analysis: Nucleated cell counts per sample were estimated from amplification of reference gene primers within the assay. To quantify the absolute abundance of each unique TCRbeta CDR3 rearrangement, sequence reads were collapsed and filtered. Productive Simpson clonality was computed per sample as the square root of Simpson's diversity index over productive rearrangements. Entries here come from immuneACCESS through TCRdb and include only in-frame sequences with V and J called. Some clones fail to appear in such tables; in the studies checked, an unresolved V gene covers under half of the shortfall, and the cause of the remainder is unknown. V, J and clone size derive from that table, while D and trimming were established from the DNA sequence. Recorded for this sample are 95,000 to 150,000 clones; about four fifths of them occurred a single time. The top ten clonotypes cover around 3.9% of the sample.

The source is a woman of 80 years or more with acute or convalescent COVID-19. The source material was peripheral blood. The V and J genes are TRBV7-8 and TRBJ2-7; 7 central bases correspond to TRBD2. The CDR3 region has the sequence CASSLNPAGIGEQYF. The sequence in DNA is TGTGCCAGCAGCTTAAATCCAGCGGGGATTGGTGAGCAGTACTTC.